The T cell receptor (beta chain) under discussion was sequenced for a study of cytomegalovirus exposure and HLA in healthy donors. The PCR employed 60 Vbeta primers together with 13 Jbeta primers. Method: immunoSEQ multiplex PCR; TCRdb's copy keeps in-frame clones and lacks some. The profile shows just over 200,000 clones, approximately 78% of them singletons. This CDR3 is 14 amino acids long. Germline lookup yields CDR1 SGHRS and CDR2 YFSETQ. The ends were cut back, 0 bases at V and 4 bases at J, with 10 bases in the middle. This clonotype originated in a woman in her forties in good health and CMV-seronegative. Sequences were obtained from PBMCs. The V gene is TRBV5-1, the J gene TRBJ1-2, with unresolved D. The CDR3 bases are TGCGCCAGCAGCTTGGCCCCAGACTTCTATGGCTACACCTTC. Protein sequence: CASSLAPDFYGYTF.